This entry lists 22 T cell receptor beta chains sequenced from one sample in a study of post-analysis software for immune sequencing data. Unique molecular identifiers were present in the TCR beta cDNA libraries. TCRdb passed the PCR reads through MiXCR, listing each CDR3 protein once. The table shows under 200,000 distinct CDR3 sequences, with 30% to 45% occurring only once. The source was blood, collected after autologous hematopoietic stem cell transplantation. Receptors originate from a girl under 18 with multiple sclerosis.

This sequence joins TRBV13 and TRBJ2-5; 7 nucleotides align to TRBD2. The trim removed 1 base at V and 2 bases at J, leaving 10 bases unmatched. In germline, CDR1 is PRHDT, CDR2 FYEKMQ (reference sequence). The CDR3 totals 17 residues. CDR3 residues: CASSLVPGLGLQETQYF. CDR3 in DNA: TGTGCCAGCAGCTTAGTCCCCGGACTAGGACTACAAGAGACCCAGTACTTC.

This chain connects TRBV2 to TRBJ1-6; 8 nucleotides match TRBD1. The CDR3 extends over 15 amino acids. V shed 6 bases and J 8 bases; nucleotides not matched to a gene: 9. Germline values: CDR1 SNHLY, CDR2 FYNNEI. This CDR3 is CASSAPPGGHSPLHF. In nucleotides, the CDR3 is TGTGCCAGCAGCGCCCCGCCAGGGGGCCATTCACCCCTCCACTTT.

Note on this clonotype: The germline gene is not matched at one end of the junction; a read error may be the cause. This chain's CDR3 is CVSSPGSHNEQFF. CDR3 bases: TGTGTCAGCAGCCCTGGATCACACAATGAGCAGTTCTTC. The chain combines TRBV14 with TRBJ2-1, with D hard to call. This CDR3 contains 13 residues. Germline assignment: CDR1 SGHDN and CDR2 FVKESK. The whole variable domain, remainder taken from reference TRBV14 and TRBJ2-1, is EAGVTQFPSHSVIEKGQTVTLRCDPISGHDNLYWYRRVMGKEIKFLLHFVKESKQDESGMPNNRFLAERTGGTYSTLKVQPAELEDSGVYFCVSSPGSHNEQFFGPGTRLTVL.

The chain is built from TRBV4-3 and TRBJ2-1; D may be TRBD2 (5 bases). Germline V gene lookup returns CDR1 LGHNA and CDR2 YSLEER. V shed 3 bases and J shed 7 bases, with 13 bases lying between them. The CDR3 extends over 14 amino acids. The CDR3 is CASSQEANLNEQFF. In DNA form, the CDR3 reads TGCGCCAGCAGCCAGGAGGCGAACTTAAATGAGCAGTTCTTC.

This clonotype has more than one count but fewer than ten. The CDR3 is CASSYWLTSGRSNEQYF. The CDR3 nucleotides are TGTGCCAGCAGTTACTGGCTAACTAGCGGGAGGTCGAACGAGCAGTACTTC. The V and J genes are TRBV6-2 or TRBV6-3 and TRBJ2-7, with TRBD2 identical over 12 bases. The CDR3 has 17 amino acids. Germline V gene data show CDR1 as MNHEY and CDR2 as SVGEGT. The trim removed 1 base at V and 5 bases at J, leaving 9 bases unmatched.

The CDR3 DNA is TGTGCCAGCAGCGCCACCGGGACAGAAGCCAAAAACATTCAGTACTTC. Amino acid sequence: CASSATGTEAKNIQYF. The chain joins TRBV7-9 to TRBJ2-4; 7 nucleotides align to TRBD1. The CDR3 sequence is 16 residues long. Trimming took 5 bases from V and 0 from J; bases not matched to a gene: 7. The germline gives CDR1 SEHNR, CDR2 FQNEAQ (reference sequence).

The chain links TRBV6-6 to TRBJ1-5, with D possibly TRBD1 on 5 matching bases. The V end lost 6 bases, the J end lost 1 base, and 10 bases lay between the germline ends. Germline V gene sequence: CDR1 MNHNY, CDR2 SVGAGI (reference sequence). This CDR3 has 14 residues. Here the CDR3 DNA reads TGTGCCAGCAGGAACGGGGGGAGCAATCAGCCCCAGCATTTT. Protein: CASRNGGSNQPQHF.

This clonotype occurred many times. This chain uses TRBV9 with TRBJ1-5; D is ambiguous. The CDR3 covers 13 residues. CDR1 is SGDLS, CDR2 YYNGEE, per germline. The germline V and J ends were trimmed by 2 bases and 4 bases, with 7 bases remaining between them. For the CDR3, the DNA is TGTGCCAGCAGCGTGAGGGATAATCAGCCCCAGCATTTT. It is translated as CASSVRDNQPQHF.

V and J are TRBV5-6 and TRBJ2-7; 12 bases map to TRBD2. V lost 1 base and J lost 7; bases outside the gene matches: 15. Per germline, CDR1 SGHDT and CDR2 YYEEEE. The CDR3 has 18 residues. In nucleotides, the CDR3 is TGTGCCAGCAGCTTGCCTAGCGGGAGGGAGTCATTCTACAATGAGCAGTACTTC. This encodes CASSLPSGRESFYNEQYF. The whole variable domain, remainder taken from reference TRBV5-6 and TRBJ2-7, is DAGVTQSPTHLIKTRGQQVTLRCSPKSGHDTVSWYQQALGQGPQFIFQYYEEEERQRGNFPDRFSGHQFPNYSSELNVNALLLGDSALYLCASSLPSGRESFYNEQYFGPGTRLTVT.

As regards this clonotype: An end of the junction does not agree with germline; a read error may underlie this. The rearrangement uses TRBV28 and TRBJ2-6, with D perhaps TRBD2 (7 bases). CDR3 length: 15 amino acids. Germline CDR1 MDHEN, CDR2 SYDVKM. CDR3 sequence: CASSSRLRGANVPTF. CDR3 bases: TGTGCCAGCAGTTCCCGCCTCCGGGGGGCCAACGTCCCGACTTTC.

About this clonotype: The conserved phenylalanine or tryptophan is not found at the CDR3 terminus, so this likely reflects a read error. The genes are TRBV6-1 and TRBJ2-1; 9 bases map to TRBD2. Germline trimming cut 1 base from V and 1 base from J; bases unmatched to any gene: 5. Germline CDR1 and CDR2: MNHNS and SASEGT. This CDR3 region has 17 residues. The DNA for the CDR3 is TGTGCCAGCAGTGAAGAGATCCTAGCGGGGTCCTACAATGAGCAGTTCGTC. It codes for CASSEEILAGSYNEQFV.

This clonotype has ten or more counts. This chain joins TRBV29-1 and TRBJ2-3; D is unclear. Germline V gene lookup returns CDR1 SQVTM and CDR2 ANQGSEA. The CDR3 consists of 14 residues. V dropped 3 bases and J dropped 1 base, with 11 bases sitting between them. The chain's CDR3 is CSVEVARGTDTQYF. In nucleotides, the CDR3 is TGCAGCGTTGAGGTGGCTCGCGGCACAGATACGCAGTATTTT.

There are a few counts of this clonotype. The chain recombines TRBV30 with TRBJ2-2; D possibly corresponds to TRBD2 (6 bases). The V gene's germline CDR1 is GTSNPN and CDR2 SVGIG (reference sequence). V lost 2 bases and J lost 4, with 14 bases in between. The CDR3 totals 15 residues. CDR3 in amino acids: CAWSFRDFATGELFF. As DNA, the CDR3 is TGTGCCTGGAGTTTTCGGGACTTCGCCACCGGGGAGCTGTTTTTT.

The genes are TRBV5-1 and TRBJ2-3; D ambiguous. CDR3 length equals 14 residues. Trimming removed 4 bases at V and 3 bases at J, with 12 bases between. The germline CDR1 and CDR2 sequences are SGHRS and YFSETQ. The CDR3 coding sequence is TGCGCCAGCAGCGGCGGAGCTGCGACAGATACGCAGTATTTT. Protein product: CASSGGAATDTQYF.

The chain uses TRBV10-3 and TRBJ2-7; D remains ambiguous. Germline loops: CDR1 ENHRY, CDR2 SYGVKD. The ends were cut back, 3 bases at V and 0 bases at J, with 9 bases in the middle. The CDR3 is made up of 14 amino acids. As DNA, the CDR3 is TGTGCCATCAGTGACTTGCGGAGCTCCTACGAGCAGTACTTC. Translated: CAISDLRSSYEQYF.

Of note for this clonotype: At one end, the junction sequence differs from germline, possibly due to a read error. The chain is built from TRBV5-1 and TRBJ2-5; D is tentatively TRBD1 or TRBD2 (5 bases each). The CDR3 loop spans 14 amino acids. CDR1 and CDR2 (germline): SGHRS, YFSETQ. Here the CDR3 DNA reads TGTGCCAGTTTATTGGCCCCCGGGACAGAGACCCAGTACTTC. Protein sequence: CASLLAPGTETQYF.

The CDR3, as DNA: TGCGCCAGCAGCTGGAACACAGATACGCAGTATTTT. It specifies CASSWNTDTQYF. The chain uses TRBV5-1 and TRBJ2-3; D is uncertain. In germline, CDR1 is SGHRS, CDR2 YFSETQ. Trimming removed 3 bases from V and 2 bases from J, with 4 bases in between. The CDR3 sequence is 12 residues long.

J is TRBJ2-1 and V is TRBV6-6; no clear D gene. The J call may be incorrect, as the DNA end agrees better with TRBJ2-7. The CDR3 runs 12 residues. The germline gives CDR1 MNHNY, CDR2 SVGAGI (reference sequence). As DNA, the CDR3 is TGTGCCAGCAGTTACCTTTACAATGAGCAGTACTTC. Translation gives CASSYLYNEQYF.

The chain employs TRBV20-1 and TRBJ2-3; 9 bases are a match to TRBD2. Germline V gene data show CDR1 as DFQATT and CDR2 as SNEGSKA (reference sequence). V dropped 3 bases and J dropped 2; count of bases not matched to a gene: 6. CDR3 size: 15 residues. This chain's CDR3 is CSASGGRGYTDTQYF. The CDR3 nucleotides are TGCAGTGCTAGTGGCGGGAGGGGGTACACAGATACGCAGTATTTT.

This clonotype was observed at least ten times. The chain employs TRBV20-1 and TRBJ2-1; D might be TRBD2 (6 bases). The CDR3 totals 15 residues. V lost 0 bases and J lost 9, with 18 bases in between. Looked up from germline, CDR1 is DFQATT and CDR2 is SNEGSKA (reference sequence). The CDR3 is CSAREVVGGPREQFF. DNA for the CDR3: TGCAGTGCTAGAGAAGTTGTGGGAGGCCCGCGTGAGCAGTTCTTC.

This clonotype was seen only a few times. The chain carries TRBV15 and TRBJ1-4; the match to TRBD1 covers 12 bases. This CDR3 is 17 amino acids long. The junction had 7 bases not matched to a gene; V was cut back by 5 bases and J by 3 bases. Germline loops: CDR1 LNHNV, CDR2 YYDKDF (reference sequence). DNA for the CDR3: TGTGCCACCAGCCCGGGACAGGGGGCGCCGTCTAATGAAAAACTGTTTTTT. Translated: CATSPGQGAPSNEKLFF.

The rearrangement uses TRBV10-3 and TRBJ2-7; D possibly corresponds to TRBD2 (6 bases). Germline V gives CDR1 ENHRY, CDR2 SYGVKD. Trimming took 9 bases from V and 0 from J, leaving 15 bases between them. CDR3 length: 14 amino acids. As DNA, the CDR3 is TGTGCCATAGGGGACTTCCAGAGCTCCTACGAGCAGTACTTC. The encoded protein is CAIGDFQSSYEQYF.